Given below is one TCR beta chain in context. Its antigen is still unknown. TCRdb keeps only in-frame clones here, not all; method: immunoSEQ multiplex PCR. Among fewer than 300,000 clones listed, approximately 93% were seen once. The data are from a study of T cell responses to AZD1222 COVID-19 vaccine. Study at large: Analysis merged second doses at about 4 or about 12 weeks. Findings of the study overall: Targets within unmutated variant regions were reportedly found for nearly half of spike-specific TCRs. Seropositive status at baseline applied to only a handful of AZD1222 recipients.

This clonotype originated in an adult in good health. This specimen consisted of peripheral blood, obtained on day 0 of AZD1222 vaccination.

CDR3 residues: CASSSRPGGSTEAFF. CDR3 DNA sequence: TGTGCCAGCAGCTCAAGGCCAGGGGGGAGTACTGAAGCTTTCTTT. V and J are TRBV7-2 and TRBJ1-1; 7 bases agree with TRBD1. With 4 bases clipped from V and 5 bases from J, the junction kept 10 bases outside the gene matches. Germline V CDR1 and CDR2: SGHTA, FQGNSA. CDR3 length equals 15 residues.